This TCR beta chain was identified in a study of read filtering for tumor transcriptome and immune sequencing. At the level of the study: After DNase treatment, RNA was made into whole-transcriptome libraries. TCR-mapped reads were about 3.5 to 11 million with IR-seq versus about 75 to 1,400 with RNA-seq.

The library was built from roughly 400 ng RNA with molecular barcoded adaptors for alpha/delta and beta/gamma chains. TCRdb recomputed calls from the reads with MiXCR, one row per CDR3 protein. The sample consists of over 80,000 distinct CDR3 sequences, around an eighth of them appearing once. This clonotype appeared a few times. What it binds is not known. The junction does not match germline at one end; this may be a read error. The study, taken as a whole, reports: In IR-seq, single-read clonotypes were about 80% of clonotypes but approximately 3.5% of reads.

Germline assignment: CDR1 SGHRS and CDR2 YFSETQ. CDR3 size: 13 residues. The chain recombines TRBV5-1 with TRBJ2-7; TRBD1 matches 11 bases. The material sequenced was a population of CD138-negative cells sorted from bone marrow. The sequence derives from a donor older than 35 with multiple myeloma. The CDR3 loop reads CASSPWTGGEQHF. CDR3 DNA: TGCGCCAGCAGCCCCTGGACAGGGGGCGAGCAGCACTTC.